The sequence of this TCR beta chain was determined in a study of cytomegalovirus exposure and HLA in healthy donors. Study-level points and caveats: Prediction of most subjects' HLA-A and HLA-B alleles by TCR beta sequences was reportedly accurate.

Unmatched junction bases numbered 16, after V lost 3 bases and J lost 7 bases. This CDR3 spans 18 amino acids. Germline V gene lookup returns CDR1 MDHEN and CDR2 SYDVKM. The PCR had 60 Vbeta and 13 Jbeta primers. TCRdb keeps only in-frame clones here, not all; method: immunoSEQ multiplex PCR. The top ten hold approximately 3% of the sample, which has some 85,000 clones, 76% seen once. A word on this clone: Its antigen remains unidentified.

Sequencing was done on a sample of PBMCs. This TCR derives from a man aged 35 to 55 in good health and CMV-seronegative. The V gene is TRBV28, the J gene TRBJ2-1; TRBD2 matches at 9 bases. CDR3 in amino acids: CASSFGLAGLFSGNEQFF. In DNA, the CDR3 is TGTGCCAGCAGTTTTGGGCTAGCGGGGTTATTCAGTGGGAATGAGCAGTTCTTC.